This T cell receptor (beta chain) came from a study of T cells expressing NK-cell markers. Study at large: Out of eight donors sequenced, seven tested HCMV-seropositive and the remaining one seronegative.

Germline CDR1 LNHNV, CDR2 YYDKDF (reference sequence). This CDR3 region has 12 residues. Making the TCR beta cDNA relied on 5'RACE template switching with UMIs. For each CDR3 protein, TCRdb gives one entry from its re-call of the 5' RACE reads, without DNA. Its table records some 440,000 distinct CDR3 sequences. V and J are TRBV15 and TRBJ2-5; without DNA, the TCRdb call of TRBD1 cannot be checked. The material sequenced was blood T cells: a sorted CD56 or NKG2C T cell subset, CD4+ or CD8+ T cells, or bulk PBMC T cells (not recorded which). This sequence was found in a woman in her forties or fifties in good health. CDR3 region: CATGRPAETQYF.